Shown below are 31 T cell receptor beta chains from a single sample sequenced in a study of cytomegalovirus exposure and HLA in healthy donors. Some clones are missing from TCRdb's copy, which holds only in-frame ones; the method was immunoSEQ multiplex PCR. The sample includes more than 45,000 clones, 85% to 90% seen only once; the top ten take about 15%. Sequencing was done on a sample of PBMCs. The receptors shown here come from a woman under 30 in good health and CMV-seronegative.

The rearrangement links TRBV13 to TRBJ1-2, with TRBD1 matching over 9 bases. This CDR3 has 13 residues. V lost 4 bases to trimming and J lost 4 bases; unmatched junction nucleotides: 1. The germline gives CDR1 PRHDT, CDR2 FYEKMQ (reference sequence). CDR3 loop: CASSSTGGYGYTF. CDR3 nucleotides: TGTGCCAGCAGCTCGACAGGGGGCTATGGCTACACCTTC.

This sequence joins TRBV28 and TRBJ2-1; 9 positions agree with TRBD1. CDR1 and CDR2 (germline): MDHEN, SYDVKM. This CDR3 is 13 amino acids long. Trimming at V came to 10 bases and at J to 5 bases, leaving 6 bases not matched to a gene. The CDR3 protein is CATFGTGNNEQFF. The CDR3 region has the DNA TGTGCCACCTTCGGGACAGGGAACAATGAGCAGTTCTTC.

The rearrangement uses TRBV2 and TRBJ1-1; possible D gene TRBD1, 5 bases. V lost 2 bases and J lost 3, with 7 bases in between. CDR1 SNHLY and CDR2 FYNNEI come from the germline V gene. The length of the CDR3 is 13 residues. CDR3 region: CASSENRYTEAFF. The DNA of the CDR3 is TGTGCCAGCAGTGAAAACAGGTACACTGAAGCTTTCTTT.

CDR3 in DNA: TGTGCCAGCAGGGGGTCGGGGACAGGCTATGGCTACACCTTC. Its protein product is CASRGSGTGYGYTF. The chain is built from TRBV25-1 and TRBJ1-2, with TRBD1 matching over 8 bases. V was clipped by 6 bases and J by 4 bases; unmatched bases: 7. CDR1 and CDR2 from the germline V gene are MGHDK and SYGVNS. The CDR3 runs 14 residues.

The chain employs TRBV2 and TRBJ1-5; D is possibly TRBD1 (6 bases). V dropped 6 bases and J dropped 2 bases, with 11 bases sitting between them. The CDR3 consists of 14 residues. The germline V gene has CDR1 SNHLY and CDR2 FYNNEI. This CDR3 reads CASRSDSGNQPQHF. CDR3 bases: TGTGCCAGCAGATCGGACAGTGGCAATCAGCCCCAGCATTTT.

The chain couples TRBV6-5 to TRBJ1-4, with D possibly matching TRBD1 (6 bases). The V end lost 0 bases, the J end lost 8 bases, and 10 bases lay between the germline ends. Germline assignment: CDR1 MNHEY and CDR2 SVGAGI. This CDR3 region has 14 residues. The CDR3 DNA reads as TGTGCCAGCAGTTACTCCGGGGGGCGGGAAAAACTGTTTTTT. Translation gives CASSYSGGREKLFF.

The V call is TRBV7-2, the J call TRBJ2-7; tentatively, D is TRBD1 (6 bases). Germline V gives CDR1 SGHTA, CDR2 FQGNSA. Trimming took 5 bases from V and 0 from J, leaving 11 bases between them. The CDR3 has 14 residues. The CDR3 sequence: CASSPGTHSYEQYF. The CDR3 DNA reads as TGTGCCAGCAGCCCCGGGACACACTCCTACGAGCAGTACTTC.

The chain recombines TRBV5-5 with TRBJ1-4, with 7 bases identical to TRBD1. Germline V gives CDR1 SGHKS, CDR2 YYEKEE (reference sequence). CDR3 length equals 15 residues. The V gene end was trimmed by 4 bases and the J gene end by 0 bases; junction bases not matched to a gene: 3. The CDR3 loop reads CASSPGTATNEKLFF. DNA for the CDR3: TGTGCCAGCAGCCCAGGGACAGCAACTAATGAAAAACTGTTTTTT. Drawing the rest from reference TRBV5-5 and TRBJ1-4, the complete variable domain is DAGVTQSPTHLIKTRGQQVTLRCSPISGHKSVSWYQQVLGQGPQFIFQYYEKEERGRGNFPDRFSARQFPNYSSELNVNALLLGDSALYLCASSPGTATNEKLFFGSGTQLSVL.

The genes are TRBV7-2 and TRBJ2-4; possible D gene TRBD1, 6 bases. The CDR3 has 14 amino acids. The V end was cut by 6 bases, the J end by 3 bases, with 12 bases between. CDR1 is SGHTA, CDR2 FQGNSA, per germline. CDR3 protein: CASRPTGVKNIQYF. Here the CDR3 DNA reads TGTGCCAGCAGACCGACAGGTGTCAAAAACATTCAGTACTTC.

The chain combines TRBV6-5 with TRBJ2-1; D uncertain. Deletions cut 5 bases from V and 7 bases from J, with 9 bases between. The CDR3 runs to 12 residues. Germline-derived CDR1 and CDR2 are MNHEY and SVGAGI. The chain's CDR3 is CASSPGQNEQFF. The CDR3 region has the DNA TGTGCCAGCAGTCCAGGTCAGAATGAGCAGTTCTTC.

The chain uses TRBV5-6 and TRBJ1-1, with D possibly matching TRBD1 (5 bases). The V end was cut by 4 bases, the J end by 5 bases, with 9 bases between. This CDR3 contains 12 residues. Germline V gene lookup returns CDR1 SGHDT and CDR2 YYEEEE. The CDR3 protein is CASSAGRTEAFF. The CDR3 DNA reads as TGTGCCAGCAGCGCAGGGAGGACTGAAGCTTTCTTT.

V is TRBV6-5 and J is TRBJ2-1, with TRBD2 identical over 9 bases. Germline V gives CDR1 MNHEY, CDR2 SVGAGI. The CDR3 has 15 residues. V shed 0 bases and J 5 bases; nucleotides not matched to a gene: 2. CDR3 region: CASSYSAGGDNEQFF. CDR3 bases: TGTGCCAGCAGTTACTCGGCGGGGGGGGACAATGAGCAGTTCTTC.

The CDR3 sequence is CASSRLAGGTDTQYF. The CDR3 DNA is TGTGCCAGCAGTCGACTAGCCGGAGGCACAGATACGCAGTATTTT. The chain is built from TRBV25-1 and TRBJ2-3, with 7 bases identical to TRBD2. The V segment lost 5 bases and the J segment 1 base; nucleotides outside the gene matches: 6. Germline values: CDR1 MGHDK, CDR2 SYGVNS. CDR3 length equals 15 residues.

The J gene is TRBJ1-5, the V gene TRBV6-5; possibly TRBD1 for D (5 bases). The CDR3 is made up of 14 amino acids. The germline CDR1 and CDR2 sequences are MNHEY and SVGAGI. V was shortened by 7 bases and J by 6 bases, with 16 bases between the two germline ends. The CDR3, as DNA: TGTGCCAGCACCACGGGGGGTAGGGGTCAGCCCCAGCATTTT. Translating it yields CASTTGGRGQPQHF.

The chain employs TRBV15 and TRBJ1-3, with D unresolved. The V end was cut by 0 bases, the J end by 4 bases, with 13 bases between. Germline assignment: CDR1 LNHNV and CDR2 YYDKDF (reference sequence). The CDR3 extends over 16 amino acids. The CDR3 loop is CATSRDPGVSGNTIYF. The CDR3 DNA reads TGTGCCACCAGCAGAGATCCCGGGGTCTCGGGAAACACCATATATTTT.

This chain uses TRBV4-3 with TRBJ2-2; the D gene is possibly TRBD1 (6 bases). Germline assignment: CDR1 LGHNA and CDR2 YSLEER. With 0 bases removed from V and 3 bases from J, the gap between germline ends came to 11 bases. CDR3 size: 16 residues. The CDR3 loop reads CASSQEWTVDTGELFF. In DNA, the CDR3 is TGCGCCAGCAGCCAAGAGTGGACAGTAGACACCGGGGAGCTGTTTTTT.

The V gene is TRBV2, the J gene TRBJ2-2, with 8 bases matching TRBD1. CDR1 is SNHLY, CDR2 FYNNEI, per germline. After removal of 6 bases from V and 4 bases from J, the junction contained 7 bases not matched to a gene. The CDR3 has 15 amino acids. CDR3 region: CASRNNRGITGELFF. DNA of the CDR3: TGTGCCAGCAGGAATAACAGGGGGATCACCGGGGAGCTGTTTTTT.

This sequence joins TRBV15 and TRBJ1-2; D ambiguous. V was trimmed by 0 bases and J by 8 bases, leaving 10 bases between them. From germline, CDR1 is LNHNV and CDR2 YYDKDF (reference sequence). CDR3 length: 13 amino acids. This chain's CDR3 is CATSRDIALGYTF. CDR3 in DNA: TGTGCCACCAGCAGAGATATCGCGCTCGGCTACACCTTC.

The chain recombines TRBV9 with TRBJ2-2; TRBD1 might be the D (6 bases). Germline loops: CDR1 SGDLS, CDR2 YYNGEE. The CDR3 totals 18 residues. V lost 0 bases to trimming and J lost 5 bases, with 20 bases between them. The CDR3 coding sequence is TGTGCCAGCAGCGTAGGTTTTAGGGGGAGAAAGAAGACCGGGGAGCTGTTTTTT. Translated: CASSVGFRGRKKTGELFF.

J is TRBJ1-1 and V is TRBV5-5, with D possibly TRBD1 on 5 matching bases. The CDR3 sequence is 16 residues long. The ends were cut back, 4 bases at V and 4 bases at J, with 20 bases in the middle. Germline CDR1 and CDR2: SGHKS and YYEKEE (reference sequence). The CDR3 sequence is CASSIRQMVESTEAFF. CDR3 nucleotide sequence: TGTGCCAGCAGCATAAGACAGATGGTCGAGAGCACTGAAGCTTTCTTT.

The rearrangement links TRBV28 to TRBJ1-4; D is uncertain. CDR1 and CDR2 from the germline V gene are MDHEN and SYDVKM. Trimming removed 3 bases from V and 1 base from J, with 15 bases in between. There are 17 residues in the CDR3. The CDR3 DNA is TGTGCCAGCAGTTTGTTGACTTCCGAATTAACTAATGAAAAACTGTTTTTT. It translates to CASSLLTSELTNEKLFF.

The V call is TRBV28, the J call TRBJ2-1; 7 nucleotides match TRBD2. Per germline, CDR1 MDHEN and CDR2 SYDVKM. The J segment lost 15 bases and the V segment lost 5 bases, leaving 7 bases of the junction unmatched. The CDR3 loop spans 11 amino acids. The CDR3 region is CASSRAGVGFF. In DNA, the CDR3 is TGTGCCAGCAGTAGGGCGGGAGTGGGGTTCTTC.

CDR3 loop: CASRLTGGSADTQYF. DNA for the CDR3: TGTGCCAGCAGACTGACGGGCGGGAGCGCAGATACGCAGTATTTT. The rearrangement joins TRBV6-6 to TRBJ2-3; 7 bases match TRBD2. Germline CDR1 MNHNY, CDR2 SVGAGI (reference sequence). The junction had 10 bases not matched to a gene; V was cut back by 6 bases and J by 4 bases. The CDR3 has 15 residues.

This clone was detected a few times. The chain uses TRBV2 and TRBJ1-1; 7 positions agree with TRBD1. Germline V gives CDR1 SNHLY, CDR2 FYNNEI. The CDR3 sequence is 13 residues long. V was pared by 9 bases and J by 1 base, with 5 bases of the junction left unmatched. The CDR3 DNA reads TGTGCCAGTTCCCAGGGGGAGAACACTGAAGCTTTCTTT. Its translation is CASSQGENTEAFF.

The chain couples TRBV4-2 to TRBJ2-7; 7 bases map to TRBD1. This CDR3 is built from 14 residues. V shed 4 bases, J shed 0 bases, and the junction held 3 bases outside the gene matches. Per germline, CDR1 LGHNA and CDR2 YNFKEQ. CDR3 sequence reads: CASSLDRVSYEQYF. CDR3 coding DNA: TGTGCCAGCAGCCTCGACAGGGTCTCCTACGAGCAGTACTTC.

The chain couples TRBV5-4 to TRBJ2-1; TRBD2 is a possible D gene (5 bases). Germline CDR1 and CDR2: SGHNT and YYREEE (reference sequence). V dropped 0 bases and J dropped 6 bases, with 7 bases sitting between them. The length of the CDR3 is 13 residues. For the CDR3, the DNA is TGTGCCAGCAGCTTGGAACGGGGCAATGAGCAGTTCTTC. Its translation is CASSLERGNEQFF.

The rearrangement joins TRBV7-3 to TRBJ2-1; TRBD2 aligns across 13 bases. Germline assignment: CDR1 SGHTA and CDR2 FQGTGA. After removal of 5 bases from V and 8 bases from J, the junction contained 9 bases not matched to a gene. This CDR3 spans 16 amino acids. The chain's CDR3 is CASSPVTSGRVDEQFF. In DNA form, the CDR3 reads TGTGCCAGCAGCCCCGTAACTAGCGGGAGGGTCGATGAGCAGTTCTTC.

The chain carries TRBV10-3 and TRBJ2-3; D might be TRBD2 (5 bases). There are 12 residues in the CDR3. With 6 bases removed from V and 4 bases from J, the gap between germline ends came to 8 bases. Germline CDR1 ENHRY, CDR2 SYGVKD. CDR3 sequence (DNA): TGTGCCATCAGCGGGGTTTCAGATACGCAGTATTTT. Its protein product is CAISGVSDTQYF.

The J gene is TRBJ2-2, the V gene TRBV30, with TRBD2 identical over 11 bases. Germline V CDR1 and CDR2: GTSNPN, SVGIG (reference sequence). V shed 4 bases and J 5 bases; nucleotides not matched to a gene: 9. This CDR3 spans 16 amino acids. The CDR3 region is CAWISGGAGRTGELFF. CDR3 DNA sequence: TGTGCCTGGATTAGCGGGGGGGCTGGTCGGACCGGGGAGCTGTTTTTT.

The chain joins TRBV20-1 to TRBJ2-7; 7 nucleotides align to TRBD2. This CDR3 contains 11 residues. Per germline, CDR1 DFQATT and CDR2 SNEGSKA (reference sequence). The CDR3: CMASGAYEQYF. CDR3 DNA sequence: TGCATGGCTAGCGGTGCCTACGAGCAGTACTTC.

The chain couples TRBV2 to TRBJ2-7; possibly TRBD1 for D (5 bases). The CDR3 runs to 14 residues. V gave up 7 bases and J gave up 5 bases, with 18 bases separating them. Germline V CDR1 and CDR2: SNHLY, FYNNEI. The CDR3 loop reads CASKRQSTIDEQYF. The CDR3 region has the DNA TGTGCCAGCAAGCGACAGTCCACAATCGACGAGCAGTACTTC. Filled out from reference TRBV2 and TRBJ2-7, the complete variable domain reads EPEVTQTPSHQVTQMGQEVILRCVPISNHLYFYWYRQILGQKVEFLVSFYNNEISEKSEIFDDQFSVERPDGSNFTLKIRSTKLEDSAMYFCASKRQSTIDEQYFGPGTRLTVT.